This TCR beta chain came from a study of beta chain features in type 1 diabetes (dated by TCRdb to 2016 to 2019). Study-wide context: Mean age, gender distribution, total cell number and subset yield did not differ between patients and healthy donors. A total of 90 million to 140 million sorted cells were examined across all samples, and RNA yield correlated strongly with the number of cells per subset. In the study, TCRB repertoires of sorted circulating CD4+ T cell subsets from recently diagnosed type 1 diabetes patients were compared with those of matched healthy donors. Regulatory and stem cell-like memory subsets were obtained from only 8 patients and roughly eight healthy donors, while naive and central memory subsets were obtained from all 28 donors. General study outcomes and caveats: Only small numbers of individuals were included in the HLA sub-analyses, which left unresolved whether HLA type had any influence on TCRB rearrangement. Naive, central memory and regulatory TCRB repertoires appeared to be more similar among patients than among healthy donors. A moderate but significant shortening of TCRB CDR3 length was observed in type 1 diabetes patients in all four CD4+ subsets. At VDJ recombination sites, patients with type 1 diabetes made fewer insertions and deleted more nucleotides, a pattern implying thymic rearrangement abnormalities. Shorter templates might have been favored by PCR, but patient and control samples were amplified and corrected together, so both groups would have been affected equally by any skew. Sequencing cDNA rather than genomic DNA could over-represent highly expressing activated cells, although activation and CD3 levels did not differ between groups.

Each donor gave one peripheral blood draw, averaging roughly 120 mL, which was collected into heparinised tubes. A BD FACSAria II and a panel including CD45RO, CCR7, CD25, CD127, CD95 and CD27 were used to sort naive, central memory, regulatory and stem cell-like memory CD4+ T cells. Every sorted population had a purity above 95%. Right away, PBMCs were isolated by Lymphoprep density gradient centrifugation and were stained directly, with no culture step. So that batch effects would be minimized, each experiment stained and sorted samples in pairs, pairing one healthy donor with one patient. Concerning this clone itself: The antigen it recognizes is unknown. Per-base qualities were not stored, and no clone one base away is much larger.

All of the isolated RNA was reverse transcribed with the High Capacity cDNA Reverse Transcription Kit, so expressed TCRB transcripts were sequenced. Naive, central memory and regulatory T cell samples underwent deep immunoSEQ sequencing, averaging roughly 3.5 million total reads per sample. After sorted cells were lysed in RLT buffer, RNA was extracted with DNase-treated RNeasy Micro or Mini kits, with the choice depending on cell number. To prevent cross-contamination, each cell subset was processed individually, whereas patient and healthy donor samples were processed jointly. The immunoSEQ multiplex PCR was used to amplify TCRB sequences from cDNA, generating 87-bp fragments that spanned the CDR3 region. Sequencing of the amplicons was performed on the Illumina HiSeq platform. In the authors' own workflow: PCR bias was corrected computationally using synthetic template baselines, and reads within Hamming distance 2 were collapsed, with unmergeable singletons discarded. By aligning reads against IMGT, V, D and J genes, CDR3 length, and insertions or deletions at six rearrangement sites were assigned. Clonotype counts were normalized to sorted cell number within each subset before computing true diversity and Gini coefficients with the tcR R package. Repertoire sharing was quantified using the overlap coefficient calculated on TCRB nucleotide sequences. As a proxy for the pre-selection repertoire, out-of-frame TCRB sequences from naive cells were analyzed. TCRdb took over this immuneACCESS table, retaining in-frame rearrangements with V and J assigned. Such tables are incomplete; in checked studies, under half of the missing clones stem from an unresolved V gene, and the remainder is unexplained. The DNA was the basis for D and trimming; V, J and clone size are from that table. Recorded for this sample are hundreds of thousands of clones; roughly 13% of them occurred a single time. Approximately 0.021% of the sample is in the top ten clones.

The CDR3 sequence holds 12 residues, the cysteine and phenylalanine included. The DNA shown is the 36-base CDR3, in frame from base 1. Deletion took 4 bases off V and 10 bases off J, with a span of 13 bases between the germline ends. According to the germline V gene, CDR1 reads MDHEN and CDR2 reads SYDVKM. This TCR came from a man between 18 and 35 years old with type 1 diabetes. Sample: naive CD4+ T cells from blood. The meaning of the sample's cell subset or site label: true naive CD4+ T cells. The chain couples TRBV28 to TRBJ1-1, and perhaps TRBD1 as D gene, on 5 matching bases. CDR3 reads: CASSSGPQIAFF. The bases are TGTGCCAGCAGTTCGGGACCACAGATAGCTTTCTTT.